These T cell receptor beta chains were read from a single sample in a study of blood T cells in healthy people across ages. TCRdb used MiXCR to reprocess the 5' RACE reads, holding one entry per CDR3 protein. In the table there are about 1.8 million distinct CDR3 sequences, approximately 50% of which are singletons. What was sequenced was blood. The receptor source for this set is a woman in her thirties or forties in good health. Both conserved end residues are part of each CDR3. A D gene is named only where the DNA matches it firmly. A clone size is listed for some rows: how often the clone was seen (once, few, many), or a class if it is expanded.

cdr3_aa cdr3_nt v_call clone_size j_call d_call
CASSGLQGVHEQYF TGTGCCAGCAGCGGCCTACAGGGGGTCCACGAGCAGTACTTC TRBV4-2 - TRBJ2-7 TRBD1
CASSLSPSSGANVLTF TGTGCCAGCAGCTTATCACCCAGCTCTGGGGCCAACGTCCTGACTTTC TRBV7-3 - TRBJ2-6 -
CAISEADTQYF TGTGCCATCAGTGAGGCAGATACGCAGTATTTT TRBV10-3 many TRBJ2-3 -
CATSRDSTDRSYEQYF TGTGCCACCAGCAGAGATAGTACAGATCGTTCCTACGAGCAGTACTTC TRBV15 - TRBJ2-7 -
CASSLRLAQEGAQYF TGTGCCAGCAGCTTAAGACTAGCCCAAGAGGGAGCCCAGTACTTC TRBV7-6 - TRBJ2-7 TRBD2
CASSVTNLPETQYF TGTGCCAGCAGCGTGACTAATTTGCCCGAGACCCAGTACTTC TRBV9 - TRBJ2-5 -
CASSYWGNNYEQYF TGTGCCAGCAGTTACTGGGGTAATAACTACGAGCAGTACTTC TRBV6-5 - TRBJ2-7 -
CSVATGGPNYGYTF TGCAGCGTGGCGACAGGGGGACCTAACTATGGCTACACCTTC TRBV29-1 few TRBJ1-2 TRBD1
CASIEAGIHITTQYF TGTGCCAGCATTGAAGCCGGGATTCATATTACGACCCAGTACTTC TRBV6-1 - TRBJ2-5 -
CSARVGGLGQGLRDSNQPQHF TGCAGTGCTAGAGTGGGGGGCTTGGGACAGGGCCTTAGGGATAGCAATCAGCCCCAGCATTTT TRBV20-1 - TRBJ1-5 TRBD1
CASSSWGYTEAFF TGCGCCAGTAGTTCGTGGGGGTACACTGAAGCTTTCTTT TRBV19 - TRBJ1-1 -
CASNPQGTKNIQYF TGTGCCAGCAACCCACAGGGCACCAAAAACATTCAGTACTTC TRBV12-3/TRBV12-4 - TRBJ2-4 -
CASSFKGTSGEETQYF TGTGCCAGCAGCTTTAAAGGGACTAGCGGCGAAGAGACCCAGTACTTC TRBV11-2 - TRBJ2-5 TRBD2
CASSRLAVGLDEQFF TGTGCCAGCAGTCGACTAGCGGTGGGTTTGGATGAGCAGTTCTTC TRBV2 - TRBJ2-1 TRBD2
CASSPPSRPLVERGYTF TGTGCCAGCAGCCCCCCCTCCAGGCCTTTGGTCGAGAGAGGCTACACCTTC TRBV25-1 few TRBJ1-2 -
CSASLMRGFNTDTQYF TGCAGTGCTTCCCTGATGAGGGGTTTTAACACAGATACGCAGTATTTT TRBV20-1 few TRBJ2-3 -
CASSRPTRGYTF TGTGCCAGCAGCCGGCCTACACGTGGCTACACCTTC TRBV28 - TRBJ1-2 -
CASRTSGLHEQYF TGTGCCAGCCGCACTTCGGGACTTCACGAGCAGTACTTC TRBV6-2/TRBV6-3 few TRBJ2-7 -
CARSYQGSGQPQHF TGTGCCCGCAGTTACCAGGGTTCGGGTCAGCCCCAGCATTTT TRBV6-5 - TRBJ1-5 -
CSATGGNQPQHF TGCAGTGCTACAGGGGGCAATCAGCCCCAGCATTTT TRBV20-1 few TRBJ1-5 -
CAISFIPTGAETQYF TGTGCCATCAGTTTTATCCCCACAGGGGCAGAGACCCAGTACTTC TRBV10-3 - TRBJ2-5 TRBD1
CSVGAGMASTDTQYF TGCAGCGTTGGTGCCGGTATGGCTAGCACAGATACGCAGTATTTT TRBV29-1 - TRBJ2-3 -
CASNRRGYEQYF TGTGCCAGCAACCGACGGGGTTACGAGCAGTACTTC TRBV7-9 - TRBJ2-7 -
CASSPFLQGYEQYF TGTGCCAGCAGCCCATTTCTCCAGGGTTACGAGCAGTACTTC TRBV6-5 - TRBJ2-7 -
CSARPVTSTDTQYF TGCAGTGCTAGGCCCGTAACTAGCACAGATACACAGTATTTT TRBV20-1 - TRBJ2-3 -
CAISDGLNNEQYF TGTGCCATCTCTGACGGGCTCAACAATGAGCAGTACTTC TRBV10-3 - TRBJ2-5 -
CASSRPDVTYEQYF TGTGCCAGCAGTCGCCCGGACGTAACCTACGAGCAGTACTTC TRBV6-2/TRBV6-3 few TRBJ2-7 -
CASSYVDYNSPPHF TGTGCCAGCAGCTACGTAGACTATAATTCACCTCCCCACTTT TRBV7-8 - TRBJ1-6 -
CSAREGQGLSYEQYF TGCAGTGCTAGAGAAGGACAGGGCCTCTCCTACGAGCAGTACTTC TRBV20-1 - TRBJ2-7 TRBD1
CASSEAGTAKPSNYGYTF TGTGCCAGCAGTGAAGCCGGGACAGCTAAGCCATCTAACTATGGCTACACCTTC TRBV6-1 - TRBJ1-2 TRBD1
CASSPKPGEEEETQYF TGTGCCAGCTCACCAAAGCCAGGGGAGGAAGAAGAGACCCAGTACTTC TRBV18 - TRBJ2-5 -
CSASGQATAQYF TGCAGTGCTAGCGGACAGGCAACGGCGCAGTATTTT TRBV20-1 once TRBJ2-3 TRBD1
CASSFGGAGTEAFF TGTGCCAGCAGTTTTGGGGGCGCCGGCACTGAAGCTTTCTTT TRBV28 - TRBJ1-1 -
CASSLIADNTDTQYF TGTGCCAGCAGTTTGATCGCTGACAACACAGATACGCAGTATTTT TRBV27 - TRBJ2-3 -
CASSPSVSSYEQYF TGTGCCAGCAGCCCGTCAGTGAGCTCCTACGAGCAGTACTTC TRBV11-2 - TRBJ2-7 -
CASSQGDSVGTQYF TGTGCCAGCAGCCAAGGGGACAGTGTTGGGACCCAGTACTTC TRBV14 few TRBJ2-5 TRBD1
CSASQGQGAYEQYF TGCAGTGCTAGTCAAGGACAGGGGGCCTACGAGCAGTACTTC TRBV20-1 - TRBJ2-7 TRBD1
CASRGLGHYEQYF TGTGCCAGCAGGGGCCTAGGGCACTACGAGCAGTACTTC TRBV6-5 few TRBJ2-7 -
CASSPSGQGAYEQYF TGCGCCAGCAGCCCCTCCGGACAGGGAGCCTACGAGCAGTACTTC TRBV7-8 many TRBJ2-7 TRBD1